The T cell receptor (beta chain) described here comes from a study of cytomegalovirus exposure and HLA in healthy donors. The PCR ran on 60 Vbeta and 13 Jbeta primers. Only in-frame clones appear in the TCRdb table, and some are missing; sequencing was by immunoSEQ multiplex PCR. The table shows 200,000 or so clones, with around 75% occurring only once. The CDR3 length is 14 residues. Germline V CDR1 and CDR2: SEHNR, FQNEAQ (reference sequence). V lost 7 bases to trimming and J lost 2 bases, with 14 bases between them. The rearrangement links TRBV7-9 to TRBJ1-2; no reliable D call. This receptor was taken from a woman aged 25 to 45 in good health and CMV-seropositive. What was sequenced was PBMCs. CDR3 bases: TGTGCCAGCATAAGTGGTCGAACAAACTATGGCTACACCTTC. Its protein product is CASISGRTNYGYTF.